The rows below give T cell receptor beta chains drawn from one sample of a study of shared clonotypes between healthy human individuals. The data were produced by immunoSEQ multiplex PCR, yet TCRdb's version contains in-frame clones alone and is incomplete. In the table there are about 79,000 clones, about 61% of which are singletons. Sequenced material: memory CD8+ T cells sorted from blood. The receptors come from a man aged 25 to 45 in good health. The conserved cysteine and the conserved F or W are not part of the CDR3 here. Part of the rows lack a size; the others show once, few, many or a class for expanded clones.

CDR3 protein	clone size	J gene	V gene
ASHHEQPSGRGLGEQY	NA	TRBJ2-7	TRBV5-1
ASKGRRDTDTQY	few	TRBJ2-3	TRBV6-4
ASSGDLSSYNEQF	few	TRBJ2-1	TRBV6-1
AWGTGGLETQY	NA	TRBJ2-5	TRBV30
ATSRRSTDTQY	NA	TRBJ2-3	TRBV15
ASSLGNEQF	NA	TRBJ2-1	TRBV27
ASSFLHSEGEQH	few	TRBJ2-7	TRBV11-2
ASSFRTGHNTGELF	few	TRBJ2-2	TRBV28
ASSLGLAGGNEQF	NA	TRBJ2-1	TRBV27
ASSRAGQGLNEQF	NA	TRBJ2-1	TRBV5-1
ASSVEAVPYEQY	NA	TRBJ2-7	TRBV9
ASSLIPRVHGYT	NA	TRBJ1-2	TRBV27
ASNAGPGQGRDEQF	once	TRBJ2-1	TRBV23-1
ASSRHRAGELF	NA	TRBJ2-2	TRBV28
ASSMGAAFVSYNEQF	many	TRBJ2-1	TRBV27
ASSGTGITDTQY	NA	TRBJ2-3	TRBV28
ASRDHRELSTDTQY	NA	TRBJ2-3	TRBV25-1
ASSPTRLARETQY	NA	TRBJ2-5	TRBV7-2
ASRGGLAGYNEQF	once	TRBJ2-1	TRBV6-1
ASSLVLGGNGNEQY	NA	TRBJ2-7	TRBV7-9
ASESSPSRVRVSPQH	NA	TRBJ1-5	TRBV2
ASLSEGLATDTQY	NA	TRBJ2-3	TRBV28
ASSRDTTNYGYT	NA	TRBJ1-2	TRBV7-1
ASSLALGRGSGGELF	many	TRBJ2-2	TRBV7-9
ASSPTGGDTQY	NA	TRBJ2-3	TRBV6-6
ASSLDRAGSGEQY	NA	TRBJ2-7	TRBV28
ASSDIGQGHMNTEAF	NA	TRBJ1-1	TRBV25-1
ASSTGGQPQH	NA	TRBJ1-5	TRBV27
ASSSFGQETQY	NA	TRBJ2-5	TRBV19